This is a list of T cell receptor beta chains from one sample in a study of cytomegalovirus exposure and HLA in healthy donors. Using immunoSEQ multiplex PCR, the repertoire was profiled, and TCRdb retains in-frame clones only, with some absent. The data contain under 300,000 clones, roughly four fifths of them singletons. Sequenced input: PBMCs. The source is a woman aged 40-49 years in good health and CMV-seropositive. Each CDR3 is given with its conserved first and last residue. Each record gives: CDR3 DNA, CDR3 protein, V gene, clone size, D gene, J gene. A D gene is named only where the DNA matches it firmly. Clone size is stated in some rows and not others, as once, few, many or a class when expanded.

CDR3nt: TGTGCCAGCAGCCGGGACAAGGAGCAGTACTTC; CDR3aa: CASSRDKEQYF; v_gene: TRBV21-1; abundance: NA; d_gene: NA; j_gene: TRBJ2-7
CDR3nt: TGTGCCTGGAGTGCCCGCTTGGGTGGGGCCAACGGCCTGACTTTC; CDR3aa: CAWSARLGGANGLTF; v_gene: TRBV30; abundance: NA; d_gene: NA; j_gene: TRBJ2-6
CDR3nt: TGTGCCAGCAGCTTTCCTTTCCGACAGGGAGGCACTGAAGCTTTCTTT; CDR3aa: CASSFPFRQGGTEAFF; v_gene: TRBV5-4; abundance: NA; d_gene: TRBD1; j_gene: TRBJ1-1
CDR3nt: TGTGCCACAACAGCGGCCATGATGAAACTGTTTTTT; CDR3aa: CATTAAMMKLFF; v_gene: TRBV6-1; abundance: NA; d_gene: NA; j_gene: TRBJ1-4
CDR3nt: TGTGCCAGCACTAAAGAGACAGGGCCATCCTCGGGCTACACCTTC; CDR3aa: CASTKETGPSSGYTF; v_gene: TRBV2; abundance: NA; d_gene: TRBD1; j_gene: TRBJ1-2
CDR3nt: TGTGCCATCAGTGAGTCGAAGGGGATTCAGTTCTTC; CDR3aa: CAISESKGIQFF; v_gene: TRBV10-3; abundance: NA; d_gene: NA; j_gene: TRBJ2-1
CDR3nt: TGTGCCAGCAGCCAAAACTACAATGAGCAGTTCTTC; CDR3aa: CASSQNYNEQFF; v_gene: TRBV27; abundance: NA; d_gene: NA; j_gene: TRBJ2-1
CDR3nt: TGTGCCAGCAGCGTGGAGGGTGTAGGGGGAAACATTCAGTACTTC; CDR3aa: CASSVEGVGGNIQYF; v_gene: TRBV5-6; abundance: NA; d_gene: NA; j_gene: TRBJ2-4
CDR3nt: TGTGCCAGCAGTTACCTCTCTTACTCTGGAAACACCATATATTTT; CDR3aa: CASSYLSYSGNTIYF; v_gene: TRBV6-5; abundance: NA; d_gene: NA; j_gene: TRBJ1-3
CDR3nt: TGTGCCAGCAGTTACGGAAGCGGGCTGGCTAATTCACCCCTCCACTTT; CDR3aa: CASSYGSGLANSPLHF; v_gene: TRBV6-5; abundance: NA; d_gene: NA; j_gene: TRBJ1-6
CDR3nt: TGTGCCAGTAGTGATCCGGGACAGGGTGTAAACACCATATATTTT; CDR3aa: CASSDPGQGVNTIYF; v_gene: TRBV19; abundance: once; d_gene: TRBD1; j_gene: TRBJ1-3
CDR3nt: TGTGCCAGTAGTATCGATGGGACTTGGACTAGCGGCTACAATGAGCAGTTCTTC; CDR3aa: CASSIDGTWTSGYNEQFF; v_gene: TRBV19; abundance: NA; d_gene: TRBD2; j_gene: TRBJ2-1
CDR3nt: TGTGCCAGCAGTTTGGACCGGGGAACCGGGGAGCTGTTTTTT; CDR3aa: CASSLDRGTGELFF; v_gene: TRBV28; abundance: NA; d_gene: NA; j_gene: TRBJ2-2
CDR3nt: TGTGCCAGCAGCGCCACAGGGGGCGCGGATTCACCCCTCCACTTT; CDR3aa: CASSATGGADSPLHF; v_gene: TRBV7-3; abundance: NA; d_gene: TRBD1; j_gene: TRBJ1-6
CDR3nt: TGTGCCAGCAGCGTAGAGTCTAGCTTCAACAATGAGCAGTTCTTC; CDR3aa: CASSVESSFNNEQFF; v_gene: TRBV9; abundance: NA; d_gene: NA; j_gene: TRBJ2-1
CDR3nt: TGTGCCAGCAGCCATGGGACTAGCGGGGGGTCCTATGACGAGCAGTACTTC; CDR3aa: CASSHGTSGGSYDEQYF; v_gene: TRBV7-9; abundance: NA; d_gene: TRBD2; j_gene: TRBJ2-7
CDR3nt: TGTGCTAGTGGGCCCAGCGGGAGATCCTACAATGAGCAGTTCTTC; CDR3aa: CASGPSGRSYNEQFF; v_gene: TRBV12-5; abundance: NA; d_gene: TRBD2; j_gene: TRBJ2-1
CDR3nt: TGTGCCAGCAGTTGGACGGGACAGGACTCCTACGAGCAGTACTTC; CDR3aa: CASSWTGQDSYEQYF; v_gene: TRBV27; abundance: few; d_gene: TRBD1; j_gene: TRBJ2-7
CDR3nt: TGCAGCGTTGAAGAAGGCGGTCAGCCCCAGCATTTT; CDR3aa: CSVEEGGQPQHF; v_gene: TRBV29-1; abundance: once; d_gene: NA; j_gene: TRBJ1-5
CDR3nt: TGTGCCAGCAGCTTAGATGCCAGGGGGCAATATGGCTACACCTTC; CDR3aa: CASSLDARGQYGYTF; v_gene: TRBV7-9; abundance: NA; d_gene: TRBD1; j_gene: TRBJ1-2
CDR3nt: TGTGCCAGCAGTAACAGGGGGCCGATTCAGCCCCAGCATTTT; CDR3aa: CASSNRGPIQPQHF; v_gene: TRBV6-5; abundance: few; d_gene: TRBD1; j_gene: TRBJ1-5
CDR3nt: TGTGCCAGCAGTATACGACAGGGTTTCAACGAGCAGTACTTC; CDR3aa: CASSIRQGFNEQYF; v_gene: TRBV28; abundance: NA; d_gene: TRBD1; j_gene: TRBJ2-7
CDR3nt: TGTGCCAGCAGCTTAGACGCCTTGTCGGGCGGGGAGCTGTTTTTT; CDR3aa: CASSLDALSGGELFF; v_gene: TRBV7-7; abundance: NA; d_gene: NA; j_gene: TRBJ2-2
CDR3nt: TGTGCCAGCAGCTTAGGGAGGGCCGGGGACGAGCAGTACTTC; CDR3aa: CASSLGRAGDEQYF; v_gene: TRBV7-9; abundance: NA; d_gene: NA; j_gene: TRBJ2-7
CDR3nt: TGTGCCAGCAGCTGGGGACAGAGAAATGAGCAGTTCTTC; CDR3aa: CASSWGQRNEQFF; v_gene: TRBV7-8; abundance: NA; d_gene: TRBD1; j_gene: TRBJ2-1
CDR3nt: TGCGCCAGCAGCTTGGGGACAGGGAACAGTTCACCCCTCCACTTT; CDR3aa: CASSLGTGNSSPLHF; v_gene: TRBV5-1; abundance: NA; d_gene: TRBD1; j_gene: TRBJ1-6
CDR3nt: TGTTCCAGCAGCTTATTAGCCGGGGAGCTGTTTTTT; CDR3aa: CSSSLLAGELFF; v_gene: TRBV7-9; abundance: NA; d_gene: NA; j_gene: TRBJ2-2
CDR3nt: TGTGCCAGCACCCAGCCGGGGGGGTGGGCTGAAGCTTTCTTT; CDR3aa: CASTQPGGWAEAFF; v_gene: TRBV7-2; abundance: NA; d_gene: NA; j_gene: TRBJ1-1
CDR3nt: TGCGCCAGCAGCCGGGACAGAGATAATTCACCCCTCCACTTT; CDR3aa: CASSRDRDNSPLHF; v_gene: TRBV4-3; abundance: NA; d_gene: TRBD1; j_gene: TRBJ1-6
CDR3nt: TGTGCCAGCAGCTTGGAAACAGGTAGTGGCTACACCTTC; CDR3aa: CASSLETGSGYTF; v_gene: TRBV5-4; abundance: NA; d_gene: NA; j_gene: TRBJ1-2
CDR3nt: TGTGCCAGCAGTCAAACGCGGACAGGGTTATCTGAAGCTTTCTTT; CDR3aa: CASSQTRTGLSEAFF; v_gene: TRBV27; abundance: NA; d_gene: TRBD1; j_gene: TRBJ1-1
CDR3nt: TGTGCCAGCAGCTTCGACTACTACAATGAGCAGTTCTTC; CDR3aa: CASSFDYYNEQFF; v_gene: TRBV7-2; abundance: NA; d_gene: NA; j_gene: TRBJ2-1
CDR3nt: TGTGCCAGCAGTCGGGGACTGGGGAGGCCCCTCCACTTT; CDR3aa: CASSRGLGRPLHF; v_gene: TRBV6-5; abundance: few; d_gene: NA; j_gene: TRBJ1-6
CDR3nt: TGTGCCAGCAGCCCGGTGGGGCAGAGGAAAACCCCTCTCGAGCAGTACTTC; CDR3aa: CASSPVGQRKTPLEQYF; v_gene: TRBV5-5; abundance: NA; d_gene: NA; j_gene: TRBJ2-7
CDR3nt: TGCGCCAGCAGCCAACAAGACACCGCCTACGAGCAGTACTTC; CDR3aa: CASSQQDTAYEQYF; v_gene: TRBV4-1; abundance: NA; d_gene: NA; j_gene: TRBJ2-7
CDR3nt: TGTGCCAGCAGCACATCGACAGGGAGCTCCTACGAGCAGTACTTC; CDR3aa: CASSTSTGSSYEQYF; v_gene: TRBV5-5; abundance: NA; d_gene: TRBD1; j_gene: TRBJ2-7
CDR3nt: TGTGCCAGCAGCCCCCAGGGGACCACTGAAGCTTTCTTT; CDR3aa: CASSPQGTTEAFF; v_gene: TRBV21-1; abundance: NA; d_gene: NA; j_gene: TRBJ1-1
CDR3nt: TGCGCCAGCAGCTTGGTCGCGGACACCGGGGAGCTGTTTTTT; CDR3aa: CASSLVADTGELFF; v_gene: TRBV5-1; abundance: NA; d_gene: NA; j_gene: TRBJ2-2
CDR3nt: TGTGCCAGCAGTGAAAGTTCTAGCGGGCCGAGGGAGCAGTTCTTC; CDR3aa: CASSESSSGPREQFF; v_gene: TRBV25-1; abundance: NA; d_gene: TRBD2; j_gene: TRBJ2-1
CDR3nt: TGTGCCAGTAGAGGCGCAGGGGCCAAGAACACTGAAGCTTTCTTT; CDR3aa: CASRGAGAKNTEAFF; v_gene: TRBV19; abundance: NA; d_gene: NA; j_gene: TRBJ1-1
CDR3nt: TGCAGCGTTGAAGACGCAGGGGGCGCGAGAGAGACCCAGTACTTC; CDR3aa: CSVEDAGGARETQYF; v_gene: TRBV29-1; abundance: NA; d_gene: TRBD1; j_gene: TRBJ2-5
CDR3nt: TGCGCCAGCGGGAAAGGGACTACTCCTGCTTGGGATACGCAGTATTTT; CDR3aa: CASGKGTTPAWDTQYF; v_gene: TRBV4-1; abundance: once; d_gene: TRBD2; j_gene: TRBJ2-3
CDR3nt: TGTGCCAGCAGCCAAGGCCCGCTTAGCGGGAGTGCGAATGAGCAGTTCTTC; CDR3aa: CASSQGPLSGSANEQFF; v_gene: TRBV4-2; abundance: NA; d_gene: TRBD2; j_gene: TRBJ2-1
CDR3nt: TGTGCCAGCAGTTACTCATCAGGGGGAGGTCAGCCCCAGCATTTT; CDR3aa: CASSYSSGGGQPQHF; v_gene: TRBV6-5; abundance: NA; d_gene: TRBD1; j_gene: TRBJ1-5
CDR3nt: TGTGCCAGCCGGGGGGACAGGGGCCGCGAGCAGTACTTC; CDR3aa: CASRGDRGREQYF; v_gene: TRBV25-1; abundance: NA; d_gene: TRBD1; j_gene: TRBJ2-7
CDR3nt: TGTGCCAGTAGTATGGGGGACAGTCTAGGAGAGACCCAGTACTTC; CDR3aa: CASSMGDSLGETQYF; v_gene: TRBV19; abundance: NA; d_gene: TRBD1; j_gene: TRBJ2-5